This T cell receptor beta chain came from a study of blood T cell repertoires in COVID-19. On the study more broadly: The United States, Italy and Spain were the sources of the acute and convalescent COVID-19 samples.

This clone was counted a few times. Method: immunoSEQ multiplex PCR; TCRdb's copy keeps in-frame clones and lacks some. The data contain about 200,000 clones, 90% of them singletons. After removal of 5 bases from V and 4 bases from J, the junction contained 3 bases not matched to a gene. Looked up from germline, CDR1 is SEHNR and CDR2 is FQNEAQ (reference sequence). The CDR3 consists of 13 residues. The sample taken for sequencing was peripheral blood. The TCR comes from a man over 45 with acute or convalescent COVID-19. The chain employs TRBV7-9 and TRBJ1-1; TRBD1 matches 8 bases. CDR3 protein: CASSTTGGTEAFF. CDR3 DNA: TGTGCCAGCAGCACTACAGGGGGCACTGAAGCTTTCTTT.